Listed below are T cell receptor beta chains from one sample, sequenced in a study of T cell responses to AZD1222 COVID-19 vaccine. Some clones are missing from TCRdb's copy, which holds only in-frame ones; the method was immunoSEQ multiplex PCR. The table has tens of thousands of clones, 88% seen once. Here the sequenced sample was peripheral blood, taken 28 days after the second AZD1222 dose. These receptors were obtained from an adult who received the AZD1222 COVID-19 vaccine. Each CDR3 is given with its conserved first and last residue. Fields, in order: D gene, V gene, J gene, clone size, CDR3 DNA, CDR3 protein. D genes are given only for firm matches. Size values are once, few and many counts, or a class for expanded clones, and some rows have none.

D gene: -
V gene: TRBV7-2
J gene: TRBJ1-2
clone size: -
CDR3 DNA: TGTGCCAGCAGCGTGTTGGGGGCAAGTGGCTACACCTTC
CDR3 protein: CASSVLGASGYTF

D gene: TRBD1
V gene: TRBV18
J gene: TRBJ1-2
clone size: -
CDR3 DNA: TGTGCCAGCTCACCTATGGACAGGGGAGGCGGCTACACCTTC
CDR3 protein: CASSPMDRGGGYTF

D gene: -
V gene: TRBV18
J gene: TRBJ1-1
clone size: -
CDR3 DNA: TGTGCCAGCTCACCACGTGGGGAGAACACTGAAGCTTTCTTT
CDR3 protein: CASSPRGENTEAFF

D gene: -
V gene: TRBV19
J gene: TRBJ2-7
clone size: -
CDR3 DNA: TGTGCCAGTAGTATCGAACAGGGTAGTTACGAGCAGTACTTC
CDR3 protein: CASSIEQGSYEQYF

D gene: TRBD1
V gene: TRBV7-2
J gene: TRBJ1-2
clone size: -
CDR3 DNA: TGTGCCAGCAGCCAACCGACAGGGAAATATGGCTACACCTTC
CDR3 protein: CASSQPTGKYGYTF

D gene: -
V gene: TRBV15
J gene: TRBJ2-7
clone size: -
CDR3 DNA: TGTGCCACCAGCAGGGGGCCTAATGGCGAGCAGTACTTC
CDR3 protein: CATSRGPNGEQYF

D gene: TRBD2
V gene: TRBV14
J gene: TRBJ2-2
clone size: -
CDR3 DNA: TGTGCCAGCAGCCGAGGCCTAGCGGGAGGGCCGGCCGGGGAGCTGTTTTTT
CDR3 protein: CASSRGLAGGPAGELFF

D gene: TRBD2
V gene: TRBV19
J gene: TRBJ2-1
clone size: -
CDR3 DNA: TGTGCCAGTAGTATATCTAGCGGGAGGTACAATGAGCAGTTCTTC
CDR3 protein: CASSISSGRYNEQFF

D gene: -
V gene: TRBV28
J gene: TRBJ1-1
clone size: -
CDR3 DNA: TGTGCCAGCAGATTCGGACGGATGAACACTGAAGCTTTCTTT
CDR3 protein: CASRFGRMNTEAFF

D gene: TRBD1
V gene: TRBV2
J gene: TRBJ2-7
clone size: -
CDR3 DNA: TGTGCCAGCAGGCGGACAGGGCGGGTCGAGCAGTACTTC
CDR3 protein: CASRRTGRVEQYF

D gene: TRBD2
V gene: TRBV6-5
J gene: TRBJ2-1
clone size: -
CDR3 DNA: TGTGCCAGCAGTTACGGGACTAGCGCATACAATGAGCAGTTCTTC
CDR3 protein: CASSYGTSAYNEQFF

D gene: -
V gene: TRBV7-2
J gene: TRBJ1-5
clone size: -
CDR3 DNA: TGTGCCAGCAGCTTAGCTGTTGATCAGCCCCAGCATTTT
CDR3 protein: CASSLAVDQPQHF

D gene: TRBD2
V gene: TRBV11-1
J gene: TRBJ2-7
clone size: -
CDR3 DNA: TGTGCCAGCAGCTTGCTTAGCGGGAGAGCGTCCTACGAGCAGTACTTC
CDR3 protein: CASSLLSGRASYEQYF

D gene: TRBD2
V gene: TRBV2
J gene: TRBJ2-5
clone size: few
CDR3 DNA: TGTGCCAGCAGCCCTCTCACTAGCGGGGAAGAGACCCAGTACTTC
CDR3 protein: CASSPLTSGEETQYF

D gene: -
V gene: TRBV4-1
J gene: TRBJ2-2
clone size: -
CDR3 DNA: TGCGCCAGCAGCCAAGGGCCTAGAAACACCGGGGAGCTGTTTTTT
CDR3 protein: CASSQGPRNTGELFF

D gene: -
V gene: TRBV2
J gene: TRBJ2-1
clone size: -
CDR3 DNA: TGTGCCAGCAGCCTAGTGGATGTTCGGGGCGAGCAGTTCTTC
CDR3 protein: CASSLVDVRGEQFF

D gene: TRBD1
V gene: TRBV28
J gene: TRBJ1-5
clone size: -
CDR3 DNA: TGTGCCAGCAGCACCGGGACAGGGGACTATCAGCCCCAGCATTTT
CDR3 protein: CASSTGTGDYQPQHF

D gene: -
V gene: TRBV7-9
J gene: TRBJ1-1
clone size: -
CDR3 DNA: TGTGCCAGCAGCATGAACCACCGGGACTCTCTGAGGGTTTTCTTT
CDR3 protein: CASSMNHRDSLRVFF

D gene: TRBD2
V gene: TRBV6-1
J gene: TRBJ2-1
clone size: -
CDR3 DNA: TGTGCCAGCAGTGAAGCGCGGGGAGGGCCATACAATGAGCAGTTCTTC
CDR3 protein: CASSEARGGPYNEQFF

D gene: -
V gene: TRBV7-8
J gene: TRBJ1-5
clone size: -
CDR3 DNA: TGTGCCAGCAGCTTAGAAGGCGACGGCAATCAGCCCCAGCATTTT
CDR3 protein: CASSLEGDGNQPQHF

D gene: -
V gene: TRBV18
J gene: TRBJ2-4
clone size: -
CDR3 DNA: TGTGCCAGCTCACCGGCCGGACAGCCGACCAAAAACATTCAGTACTTC
CDR3 protein: CASSPAGQPTKNIQYF

D gene: TRBD1
V gene: TRBV7-2
J gene: TRBJ1-5
clone size: -
CDR3 DNA: TGTGCCAGCAGCTACAGGGGGCAACAGCCCCAGCATTTT
CDR3 protein: CASSYRGQQPQHF

D gene: -
V gene: TRBV11-2
J gene: TRBJ1-1
clone size: -
CDR3 DNA: TGTGCCAGCAGCAGGGACCCGGGGACTGAAGCTTTCTTT
CDR3 protein: CASSRDPGTEAFF

D gene: -
V gene: TRBV15
J gene: TRBJ2-1
clone size: -
CDR3 DNA: TGTGCCACCAGCAGAGATGTCGGCCCGGATGAGCAGTTCTTC
CDR3 protein: CATSRDVGPDEQFF

D gene: -
V gene: TRBV25-1
J gene: TRBJ1-1
clone size: once
CDR3 DNA: TGTGCCAGCACAAGGGGGACTGAAGCTTTCTTT
CDR3 protein: CASTRGTEAFF

D gene: -
V gene: TRBV2
J gene: TRBJ2-5
clone size: -
CDR3 DNA: TGTGCCAGCAGTGAATCTGCCGGCAGGGCACAAGAGACCCAGTACTTC
CDR3 protein: CASSESAGRAQETQYF

D gene: TRBD2
V gene: TRBV3-1/TRBV3-2
J gene: TRBJ2-3
clone size: -
CDR3 DNA: TGTGCCAGCAGCCTACCAGCGACTAGCGGGAGTTCAGATACGCAGTATTTT
CDR3 protein: CASSLPATSGSSDTQYF

D gene: -
V gene: TRBV13
J gene: TRBJ2-7
clone size: -
CDR3 DNA: TGTGCCAGCAGCCGTGGGAGGTCCTACGAGCAGTACTTC
CDR3 protein: CASSRGRSYEQYF

D gene: TRBD2
V gene: TRBV19
J gene: TRBJ2-7
clone size: once
CDR3 DNA: TGTGCCAGTAGAGCAACCGGGACTAGCGGGCATTTTGCCTACGAGCAGTACTTC
CDR3 protein: CASRATGTSGHFAYEQYF

D gene: -
V gene: TRBV4-3
J gene: TRBJ2-4
clone size: -
CDR3 DNA: TGCGCCAGCAGCCAATTCATCAAAACAGGCTCACTAGCCAAAAACATTCAGTACTTC
CDR3 protein: CASSQFIKTGSLAKNIQYF

D gene: TRBD1
V gene: TRBV4-2
J gene: TRBJ1-2
clone size: -
CDR3 DNA: TGTGCCAGCAGCCAAATCCCGGGACAGGGGTCTGGCTACACCTTC
CDR3 protein: CASSQIPGQGSGYTF

D gene: -
V gene: TRBV6-4
J gene: TRBJ2-2
clone size: few
CDR3 DNA: TGTGCCAGCAGTGACTCAGGGGCGGCCGGGGAGCTGTTTTTT
CDR3 protein: CASSDSGAAGELFF

D gene: TRBD1
V gene: TRBV14
J gene: TRBJ1-2
clone size: -
CDR3 DNA: TGTGCCAGCAGCCCGATTCTCGAGGGACAGGGTCTATATGGAGGCTATGGCTACACCTTC
CDR3 protein: CASSPILEGQGLYGGYGYTF

D gene: -
V gene: TRBV28
J gene: TRBJ1-2
clone size: -
CDR3 DNA: TGTGCCACGGTCCGACAGGCCAACTATGGCTACACCTTC
CDR3 protein: CATVRQANYGYTF

D gene: TRBD2
V gene: TRBV7-3
J gene: TRBJ2-1
clone size: -
CDR3 DNA: TGTGCCAGCAGCAGGGGCGGGACTAGCAGGCACAATGAGCAGTTCTTC
CDR3 protein: CASSRGGTSRHNEQFF

D gene: -
V gene: TRBV6-5
J gene: TRBJ1-6
clone size: -
CDR3 DNA: TGTGCCAGCATAGAACAGGGAAATTCACCCCTCCACTTT
CDR3 protein: CASIEQGNSPLHF

D gene: -
V gene: TRBV10-3
J gene: TRBJ1-6
clone size: once
CDR3 DNA: TGTGCCATCAGTGAGTCGACTCAGGGTGGGAATTCACCCCTCCACTTT
CDR3 protein: CAISESTQGGNSPLHF

D gene: -
V gene: TRBV20-1
J gene: TRBJ2-2
clone size: -
CDR3 DNA: TGCAGTGCTAGTACAGGGCTTACCGGGGAGCTGTTTTTT
CDR3 protein: CSASTGLTGELFF

D gene: TRBD2
V gene: TRBV24-1
J gene: TRBJ2-1
clone size: once
CDR3 DNA: TGTGCCACCAGTGACTCTCCACTAGCGTCGAGCTCCTACAATGAGCAGTTCTTC
CDR3 protein: CATSDSPLASSSYNEQFF

D gene: TRBD2
V gene: TRBV15
J gene: TRBJ2-1
clone size: -
CDR3 DNA: TGTGCCACCGCCCGATCGGCTAGCGGGAGAGGCAATGAGCAGTTCTTC
CDR3 protein: CATARSASGRGNEQFF

D gene: -
V gene: TRBV18
J gene: TRBJ2-4
clone size: -
CDR3 DNA: TGTGCCAGCTCACTCATTACCAGCCAAAACATTCAGTACTTC
CDR3 protein: CASSLITSQNIQYF

D gene: -
V gene: TRBV4-2
J gene: TRBJ1-2
clone size: -
CDR3 DNA: TGTGCCAGCAGCCAAGAGCCCAGCCCGACTAACTATGGCTACACCTTC
CDR3 protein: CASSQEPSPTNYGYTF

D gene: -
V gene: TRBV11-2
J gene: TRBJ2-1
clone size: -
CDR3 DNA: TGTGCCAGCAGCAAGGGACCGCAATCCAATGAGCAGTTCTTC
CDR3 protein: CASSKGPQSNEQFF

D gene: TRBD1
V gene: TRBV3-1/TRBV3-2
J gene: TRBJ2-3
clone size: -
CDR3 DNA: TGTGCCAGCTCTTACGGACAGGGCTTATTAAGCACAGATACGCAGTATTTT
CDR3 protein: CASSYGQGLLSTDTQYF

D gene: -
V gene: TRBV11-2
J gene: TRBJ2-3
clone size: -
CDR3 DNA: TGTGCCAGCAGCTTGGAGGGGGCGCGCTCAGATACGCAGTATTTT
CDR3 protein: CASSLEGARSDTQYF

D gene: -
V gene: TRBV28
J gene: TRBJ1-1
clone size: few
CDR3 DNA: TGTGCCAGCAGTCCAGGCCTCTGGGTTCTTGAAGCTTTCTTT
CDR3 protein: CASSPGLWVLEAFF

D gene: TRBD2
V gene: TRBV27
J gene: TRBJ2-7
clone size: -
CDR3 DNA: TGTGCCAGCAGTAGGGACTACCGAGCTGAGCAGTACTTC
CDR3 protein: CASSRDYRAEQYF

D gene: TRBD1
V gene: TRBV11-2
J gene: TRBJ1-1
clone size: -
CDR3 DNA: TGTGCCAGCAGCTTATGGACAGGGGTTACTGAAGCTTTCTTT
CDR3 protein: CASSLWTGVTEAFF

D gene: -
V gene: TRBV21-1
J gene: TRBJ1-1
clone size: -
CDR3 DNA: TGTGCCAGCAGCAAAGAAGGAGGGACAGGCGAAATTTATGAAGCTTTCTTT
CDR3 protein: CASSKEGGTGEIYEAFF

D gene: -
V gene: TRBV5-1
J gene: TRBJ1-6
clone size: -
CDR3 DNA: TGCGCCAGCAGCCAGCAGGGACGGCTCCACTTT
CDR3 protein: CASSQQGRLHF

D gene: TRBD2
V gene: TRBV28
J gene: TRBJ2-7
clone size: -
CDR3 DNA: TGTGCCAGCCAAACGGGGGGGAGAGGTTACGAGCAGTACTTC
CDR3 protein: CASQTGGRGYEQYF

D gene: TRBD2
V gene: TRBV6-2/TRBV6-3
J gene: TRBJ2-3
clone size: -
CDR3 DNA: TGTGCCAGCAGCGAGGGGACTACCACAGATACGCAGTATTTT
CDR3 protein: CASSEGTTTDTQYF

D gene: TRBD1
V gene: TRBV5-5
J gene: TRBJ1-2
clone size: -
CDR3 DNA: TGTGCCAGCAGCCGCGGGACAGGGGCCTATGGCTACACCTTC
CDR3 protein: CASSRGTGAYGYTF

D gene: -
V gene: TRBV3-1/TRBV3-2
J gene: TRBJ2-4
clone size: once
CDR3 DNA: TGTGCCAGCACCCCGGAGGTGGCGGGAAACATTCAGTACTTC
CDR3 protein: CASTPEVAGNIQYF

D gene: TRBD2
V gene: TRBV6-5
J gene: TRBJ2-3
clone size: -
CDR3 DNA: TGTGCCAGCAGCGCCATTGTAGCGGGAGAAGATACGCAGTATTTT
CDR3 protein: CASSAIVAGEDTQYF